A selection of T cell receptor beta chains follows, all from one sample in a study of blood T cell repertoires in COVID-19. Sequencing used immunoSEQ multiplex PCR; TCRdb keeps in-frame clones, though not all of them. Of 150,000 to 200,000 clones listed, nearly 90% are singletons. Sequenced material: peripheral blood. The receptors here all came from a man aged 18 to 30 who had recovered from COVID-19. The CDR3 runs from the conserved cysteine through the conserved F or W. The order of the fields is D gene, clone size, J gene, V gene, CDR3 DNA, CDR3 protein. D genes are given only for firm matches. Clone sizes are given selectively: once, few, many, or a class where the clone is expanded.

d_gene: TRBD2; abundance: once; j_gene: TRBJ2-3; v_gene: TRBV9; CDR3nt: TGTGCCAGCAGCGTAAGCGGGAGGTTCACAGATACGCAGTATTTT; CDR3aa: CASSVSGRFTDTQYF
d_gene: TRBD2; abundance: .; j_gene: TRBJ2-3; v_gene: TRBV9; CDR3nt: TGTGCCAGCAGCGGATCAATCCTTTGGGGGGGGACAGATACGCAGTATTTT; CDR3aa: CASSGSILWGGTDTQYF
d_gene: TRBD1; abundance: .; j_gene: TRBJ1-2; v_gene: TRBV6-5; CDR3nt: TGTGCCAGCAGATCAGGGGGCGGAAACTATGGCTACACCTTC; CDR3aa: CASRSGGGNYGYTF
d_gene: .; abundance: .; j_gene: TRBJ1-1; v_gene: TRBV6-5; CDR3nt: TGTGCCAGCAGACGGACAGTCAACACTGAAGCTTTCTTT; CDR3aa: CASRRTVNTEAFF
d_gene: .; abundance: .; j_gene: TRBJ2-1; v_gene: TRBV11-3; CDR3nt: TGTGCCAGCAGCTCGTTAGACAGCTCCTACAATGAGCAGTTCTTC; CDR3aa: CASSSLDSSYNEQFF
d_gene: TRBD2; abundance: .; j_gene: TRBJ2-7; v_gene: TRBV29-1; CDR3nt: TGCAGCGTTCCGGGACTAGCGGGAAACTACGAGCAGTACTTC; CDR3aa: CSVPGLAGNYEQYF
d_gene: .; abundance: .; j_gene: TRBJ1-4; v_gene: TRBV9; CDR3nt: TGTGCCAGCAGCCCACAGACAGCTCTTAATGAAAAACTGTTTTTT; CDR3aa: CASSPQTALNEKLFF
d_gene: TRBD2; abundance: .; j_gene: TRBJ2-2; v_gene: TRBV14; CDR3nt: TGTGCCAGCAGCCCTCGAGCGGGAGCAAACGGGGAGCTGTTTTTT; CDR3aa: CASSPRAGANGELFF
d_gene: .; abundance: .; j_gene: TRBJ2-2; v_gene: TRBV5-8; CDR3nt: TGTGCCAGCAGCTTGAAATACAGGGTAGGGGCCACCGGGGAGCTGTTTTTT; CDR3aa: CASSLKYRVGATGELFF
d_gene: TRBD1; abundance: .; j_gene: TRBJ1-1; v_gene: TRBV7-9; CDR3nt: TGTGCCAGCAGCTCGACAGACAGGGGCACTGAAGCTTTCTTT; CDR3aa: CASSSTDRGTEAFF
d_gene: .; abundance: .; j_gene: TRBJ2-1; v_gene: TRBV19; CDR3nt: TGTGCCAGTAGCATAAGGTGGGGAGACCTCTCCTACAATGAGCAGTTCTTC; CDR3aa: CASSIRWGDLSYNEQFF
d_gene: TRBD2; abundance: once; j_gene: TRBJ2-7; v_gene: TRBV5-4; CDR3nt: TGTGCCAGCAGCCCGACTAGCGGGAGCTCCTACGAGCAGTACTTC; CDR3aa: CASSPTSGSSYEQYF
d_gene: TRBD2; abundance: .; j_gene: TRBJ2-1; v_gene: TRBV24-1; CDR3nt: TGTGCCACCAGTGATTTGGGGCTGGCTAGCGGTGACAATGAGCAGTTCTTC; CDR3aa: CATSDLGLASGDNEQFF
d_gene: TRBD2; abundance: .; j_gene: TRBJ2-3; v_gene: TRBV28; CDR3nt: TGTGCCAGCAGTTCGGTAGCGGGATCTGATACGCAGTATTTT; CDR3aa: CASSSVAGSDTQYF
d_gene: TRBD1; abundance: .; j_gene: TRBJ1-1; v_gene: TRBV7-2; CDR3nt: TGTGCCAGCAGCCGGAGGGTAGGGGGCTTTGAAGCTTTCTTT; CDR3aa: CASSRRVGGFEAFF
d_gene: .; abundance: .; j_gene: TRBJ2-2; v_gene: TRBV5-1; CDR3nt: TGCGCCAGCAGCGTCACTCCGGGTAGCACCGGGGAGCTGTTTTTT; CDR3aa: CASSVTPGSTGELFF
d_gene: TRBD1; abundance: .; j_gene: TRBJ1-2; v_gene: TRBV5-6; CDR3nt: TGTGCCAGCAGCCCACGACAGGGGGCAACAGAAGGCTACACCTTC; CDR3aa: CASSPRQGATEGYTF
d_gene: TRBD2; abundance: .; j_gene: TRBJ2-1; v_gene: TRBV29-1; CDR3nt: TGCAGCGTTGCACGGACTAGCGGCCGCCTGTATGAGCAGTTCTTC; CDR3aa: CSVARTSGRLYEQFF